Following are 7 T cell receptor beta chains from one sample sequenced in a study of blood T cell repertoires in COVID-19. The repertoire was sequenced with immunoSEQ multiplex PCR; TCRdb's copy has only in-frame clones and lacks some. The profile covers roughly 150,000 clones, with about 82% appearing a single time and approximately 8.1% taken by the ten largest. The sample consisted of peripheral blood. These receptors all come from a woman of 80 years or more with COVID-19, enrolled during active disease.

V and J are TRBV3-1 (or the pseudogene TRBV3-2) and TRBJ1-1; TRBD1 matches 7 bases. The CDR3 runs 16 residues. Germline lookup yields CDR1 LGHDT and CDR2 YNNKEL (reference sequence). The V segment lost 4 bases and the J segment 4 bases; nucleotides outside the gene matches: 12. The CDR3 region has the DNA TGTGCCAGCAGCCCGACAACGACAGGGTGGGTCACTGAAGCTTTCTTT. It is translated as CASSPTTTGWVTEAFF.

The chain has TRBV4-1 and TRBJ2-3, with D uncertain. CDR1 and CDR2 from the germline V gene are MGHRA and YSYEKL. The CDR3 spans 15 residues. V was cut by 5 bases and J by 2 bases, with 14 bases left in between. The CDR3 region is CASSNHGLSTDTQYF. CDR3 DNA sequence: TGCGCCAGCAGCAATCACGGGTTGTCCACAGATACGCAGTATTTT.

The rearrangement uses TRBV9 and TRBJ1-4; 8 positions match TRBD1. Germline CDR1 SGDLS, CDR2 YYNGEE. The J segment lost 5 bases and the V segment lost 3 bases, leaving 9 bases of the junction unmatched. The CDR3 contains 16 residues. The CDR3 coding sequence is TGTGCCAGCAGCGCAGGGGACAGGCGATCCAATGAAAAACTGTTTTTT. Translating gives CASSAGDRRSNEKLFF.

The chain employs TRBV7-3 and TRBJ1-6, with D perhaps TRBD1 (6 bases). V dropped 5 bases and J dropped 7 bases, with 12 bases sitting between them. CDR1 and CDR2 (germline): SGHTA, FQGTGA. The CDR3 runs 14 residues. CDR3 DNA: TGTGCCAGCAGCGACACAGGGAACAATTCACCCCTCCACTTT. The encoded protein is CASSDTGNNSPLHF.

The genes are TRBV29-1 and TRBJ2-2, with TRBD1 identical over 8 bases. V lost 7 bases to trimming and J lost 2 bases; unmatched junction nucleotides: 9. The CDR3 consists of 15 residues. Germline loops: CDR1 SQVTM, CDR2 ANQGSEA. This chain's CDR3 is CSARKGTGNTGELFF. DNA for the CDR3: TGCAGCGCTAGGAAGGGGACAGGAAACACCGGGGAGCTGTTTTTT.

J is TRBJ1-2 and V is TRBV6-5; TRBD1 aligns across 7 bases. The CDR3 runs 12 residues. The ends lost 11 bases at V and 1 base at J; junction bases unmatched: 4. In germline, CDR1 is MNHEY, CDR2 SVGAGI. The CDR3 DNA follows: TGTGCCGGCCGGGACAGTAACTATGGCTACACCTTC. Amino acids: CAGRDSNYGYTF.

V and J are TRBV19 and TRBJ1-1, with a possible D match to TRBD1 (5 bases). CDR1 LNHDA and CDR2 SQIVND come from the germline V gene (reference sequence). The V end was cut by 11 bases, the J end by 0 bases, with 16 bases between. CDR3 length equals 14 residues. CDR3 nucleotide sequence: TGTGCCTCAAACAGGCGAGCCATGAACACTGAAGCTTTCTTT. It encodes CASNRRAMNTEAFF.